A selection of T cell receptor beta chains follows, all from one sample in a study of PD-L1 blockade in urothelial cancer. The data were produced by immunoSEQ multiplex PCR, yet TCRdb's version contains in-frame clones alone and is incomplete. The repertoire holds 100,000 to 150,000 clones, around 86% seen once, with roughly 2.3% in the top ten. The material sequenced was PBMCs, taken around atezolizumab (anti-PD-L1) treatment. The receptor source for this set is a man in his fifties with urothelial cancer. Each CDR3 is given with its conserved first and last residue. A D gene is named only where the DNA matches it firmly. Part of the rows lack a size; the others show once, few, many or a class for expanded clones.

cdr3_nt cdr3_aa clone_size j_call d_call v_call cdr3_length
TGTGCCAGCAGCTTTGGGAGGGGCTACACCTTC CASSFGRGYTF - TRBJ1-2 - TRBV7-9 11
TGTGCCAGTAGCCTTCCTAGTTCCCCCATGAACACTGAAGCTTTCTTT CASSLPSSPMNTEAFF - TRBJ1-1 - TRBV19 16
TGTGCCAGCAGCCCCGGACAGGGTTCTCAGCCCCAGCATTTT CASSPGQGSQPQHF - TRBJ1-5 TRBD1 TRBV7-2 14
TGTGCCAGTAGTATCCGGGACTCCCACGGGGAGCTGTTTTTT CASSIRDSHGELFF - TRBJ2-2 - TRBV19 14
TGTGCCAGTATTACGGACAGCTCACGCACTGAAGCTTTCTTT CASITDSSRTEAFF - TRBJ1-1 - TRBV19 14
TGTGCCAGCAGACTAGCGGGAGGAGGAAACATTCAGTACTTC CASRLAGGGNIQYF - TRBJ2-4 TRBD2 TRBV2 14
TGCGCCAGCAGCTTGGGCGGGGCAAAGAACTATGGCTACACCTTC CASSLGGAKNYGYTF - TRBJ1-2 - TRBV5-1 15
TGTGCCAGCAGTGAAGGGTGGATAGCGGGAGGCCACAGGGAGACCCAGTACTTC CASSEGWIAGGHRETQYF - TRBJ2-5 TRBD2 TRBV6-1 18
TGTGCCAGCAGCGCCGATTGGGACAGGGAATTAGGTGGGGCCAACGTCCTGACTTTC CASSADWDRELGGANVLTF - TRBJ2-6 TRBD1 TRBV9 19
TGTGCCAGCAGTTCCGGACAGGGTACCTACAATGAGCAGTTCTTC CASSSGQGTYNEQFF - TRBJ2-1 TRBD1 TRBV7-2 15
TGCGCCAGCAGCTTGGGCGGGAGACAGTACACTGAAGCTTTCTTT CASSLGGRQYTEAFF - TRBJ1-1 - TRBV5-1 15
TGTGCCAGCAGCTTAAGGACAGTGAACACTGAAGCTTTCTTT CASSLRTVNTEAFF - TRBJ1-1 - TRBV7-8 14
TGTGCCAGCACTAGCGTCGCTTACTCTGGGGCCAACGTCCTGACTTTC CASTSVAYSGANVLTF - TRBJ2-6 TRBD2 TRBV18 16
TGTGCCAGCAGTGAAGGGCTAGCGGGAGGGCCCCCGTTCTTC CASSEGLAGGPPFF - TRBJ2-1 TRBD2 TRBV6-1 14
TGTGCCAGCAGTTGGACTAGCGGGGACACAGATACGCAGTATTTT CASSWTSGDTDTQYF - TRBJ2-3 TRBD2 TRBV6-1 15
TGTGCCAGCAGTTTACTGGGACTAGCGGGAGTGGCGGGTGAGCAGTACTTC CASSLLGLAGVAGEQYF once TRBJ2-7 TRBD2 TRBV28 17
TGTGCCAGCGGGACAGGCGGATCTCAGCCCCAGCATTTT CASGTGGSQPQHF - TRBJ1-5 TRBD1 TRBV6-1 13
TGCGCCAGCAGCTTGGCCTGGGGGGGCATTGAGCAGTTCTTC CASSLAWGGIEQFF - TRBJ2-1 - TRBV5-1 14
TGTGCCAGCAGTTACGCGGGTACACGGGAAAAACTGTTTTTT CASSYAGTREKLFF - TRBJ1-4 - TRBV6-5 14
TGCGCCAGCAGCTCGGGGACTAGCGGGGACCAAGAGACCCAGTACTTC CASSSGTSGDQETQYF once TRBJ2-5 TRBD2 TRBV5-1 16